The entry below gives a single T cell receptor (beta chain) sequence along with its context. This clonotype has ten or more counts. The clone's antigen remains unknown. It has no much larger one-base neighbor in the sample; base qualities were not kept. After removal of 4 bases from V and 8 bases from J, the junction retains 6 bases not matched to a gene. Its CDR3 holds 14 amino acids, cysteine through phenylalanine. The entry retains the CDR3 DNA only, 42 bases that are in frame from base 1. The CDR1 and CDR2 encoded by the germline V gene (reference sequence) are SEHNR and FQNEAQ. The data originate from a study of T cell repertoires in cytomegalovirus infection (dated by TCRdb to the late 2010s). Background on the whole study: The HLA type of each donor mattered for the analysis, because public TCR beta signatures pointed to carriage of CMV infection along with the matching HLA type.

Sequencing took place on an Illumina HiSeq 1500. TCRdb passed the public sequencing reads through fastp at Q25 and MiXCR, retaining productive beta sequences. Each entry is one CDR3 protein sequence, shown with its most common DNA and genes. In this sample the table shows approximately 500,000 distinct CDR3 sequences, approximately 15% of which occur a single time. The ten largest make up about 24% of the sample. The study at large found these results: In the ex vivo response, HLA-C-restricted CMV-specific TCR beta clonotypes were dominant, and in two of eight donors the single most frequent clonotype came from this HLA-C-restricted group. Carriers of CMV infection plus the relevant HLA type were discriminated by the cumulative frequency of public TCR beta family members in the study cohort and in an independent roughly 340-donor cohort.

This sequence originates from a human donor in good health (CMV status not recorded). Some clones in this sample may be carry-over from other donors' samples. In this chain, TRBV7-9 is recombined with TRBJ1-4, and 8 junctional nucleotides match TRBD1. Sequenced: CD8+ T cells from PBMCs. Here is the DNA: TGTGCCAGCAGCTCAACAGGGGGAAGAGAAAAACTGTTTTTT. Translated, it reads CASSSTGGREKLFF.